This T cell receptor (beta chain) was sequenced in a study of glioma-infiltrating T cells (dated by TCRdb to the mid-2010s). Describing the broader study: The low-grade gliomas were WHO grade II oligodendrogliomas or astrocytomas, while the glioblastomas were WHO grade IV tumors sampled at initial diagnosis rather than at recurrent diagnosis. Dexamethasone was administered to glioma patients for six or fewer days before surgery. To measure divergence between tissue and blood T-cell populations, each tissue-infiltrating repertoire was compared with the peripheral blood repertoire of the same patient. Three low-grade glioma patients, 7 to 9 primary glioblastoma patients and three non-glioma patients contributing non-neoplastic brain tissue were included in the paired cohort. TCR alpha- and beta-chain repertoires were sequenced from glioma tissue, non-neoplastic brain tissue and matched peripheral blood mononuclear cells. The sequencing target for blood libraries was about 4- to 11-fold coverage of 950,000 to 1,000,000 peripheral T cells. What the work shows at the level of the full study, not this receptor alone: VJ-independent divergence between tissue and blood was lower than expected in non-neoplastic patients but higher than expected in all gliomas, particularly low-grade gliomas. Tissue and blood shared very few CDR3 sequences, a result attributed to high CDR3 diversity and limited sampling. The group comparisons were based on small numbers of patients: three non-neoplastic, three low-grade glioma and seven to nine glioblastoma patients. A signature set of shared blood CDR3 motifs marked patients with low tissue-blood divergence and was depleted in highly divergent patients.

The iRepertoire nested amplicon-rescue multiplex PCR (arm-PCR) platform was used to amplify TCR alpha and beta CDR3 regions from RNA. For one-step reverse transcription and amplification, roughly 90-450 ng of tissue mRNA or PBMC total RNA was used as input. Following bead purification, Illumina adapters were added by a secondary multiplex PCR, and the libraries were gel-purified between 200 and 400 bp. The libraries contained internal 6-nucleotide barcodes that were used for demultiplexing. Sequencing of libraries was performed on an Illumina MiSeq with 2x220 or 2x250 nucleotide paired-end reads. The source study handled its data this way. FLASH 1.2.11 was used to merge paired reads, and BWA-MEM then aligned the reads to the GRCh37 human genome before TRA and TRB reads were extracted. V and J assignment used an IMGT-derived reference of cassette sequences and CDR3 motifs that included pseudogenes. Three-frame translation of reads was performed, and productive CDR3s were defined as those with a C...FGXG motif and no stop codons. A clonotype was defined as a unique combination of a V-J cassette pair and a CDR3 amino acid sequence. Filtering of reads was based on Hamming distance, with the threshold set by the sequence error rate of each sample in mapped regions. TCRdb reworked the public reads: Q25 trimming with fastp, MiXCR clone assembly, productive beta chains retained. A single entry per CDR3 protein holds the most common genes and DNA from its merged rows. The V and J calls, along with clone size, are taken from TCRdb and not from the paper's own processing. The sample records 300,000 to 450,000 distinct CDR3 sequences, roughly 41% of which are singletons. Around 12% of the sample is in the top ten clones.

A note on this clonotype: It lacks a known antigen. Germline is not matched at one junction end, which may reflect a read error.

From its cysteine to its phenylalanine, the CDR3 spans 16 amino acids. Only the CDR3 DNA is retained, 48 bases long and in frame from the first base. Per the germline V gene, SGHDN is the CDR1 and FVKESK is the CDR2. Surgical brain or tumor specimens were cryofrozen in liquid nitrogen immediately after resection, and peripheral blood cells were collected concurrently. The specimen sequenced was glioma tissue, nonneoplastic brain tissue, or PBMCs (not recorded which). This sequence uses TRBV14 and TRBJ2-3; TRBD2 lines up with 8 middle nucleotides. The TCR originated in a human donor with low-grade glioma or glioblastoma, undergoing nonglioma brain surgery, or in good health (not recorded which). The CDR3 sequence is CASSPLGLAFTETQYF. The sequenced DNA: TGTGCCAGCAGCCCCCTCGGACTAGCCTTCACAGAGACGCAGTATTTT.